The clone carrying this T cell receptor beta chain appeared a single time. Repertoires were generated with immunoSEQ multiplex PCR, while TCRdb's copy carries only in-frame clones and drops some. The sample holds about 75,000 clones, about nine tenths seen once. The data are from a study of technical replicates of blood from several donors. From germline, CDR1 is MNHEY and CDR2 SMNVEV (reference sequence). The germline V and J ends were trimmed by 3 bases and 0 bases, with 9 bases remaining between them. This CDR3 comprises 15 residues. Sequenced sample: T cells isolated from PBMCs. This TCR derives from a human donor in good health. Some clones in this sample may be carry-over from other donors' samples. The V gene is TRBV27, the J gene TRBJ2-1; D not resolved. The CDR3 loop reads CASSFIGSSYNEQFF. The DNA of the CDR3 is TGTGCCAGCAGTTTTATTGGTAGCTCCTACAATGAGCAGTTCTTC.